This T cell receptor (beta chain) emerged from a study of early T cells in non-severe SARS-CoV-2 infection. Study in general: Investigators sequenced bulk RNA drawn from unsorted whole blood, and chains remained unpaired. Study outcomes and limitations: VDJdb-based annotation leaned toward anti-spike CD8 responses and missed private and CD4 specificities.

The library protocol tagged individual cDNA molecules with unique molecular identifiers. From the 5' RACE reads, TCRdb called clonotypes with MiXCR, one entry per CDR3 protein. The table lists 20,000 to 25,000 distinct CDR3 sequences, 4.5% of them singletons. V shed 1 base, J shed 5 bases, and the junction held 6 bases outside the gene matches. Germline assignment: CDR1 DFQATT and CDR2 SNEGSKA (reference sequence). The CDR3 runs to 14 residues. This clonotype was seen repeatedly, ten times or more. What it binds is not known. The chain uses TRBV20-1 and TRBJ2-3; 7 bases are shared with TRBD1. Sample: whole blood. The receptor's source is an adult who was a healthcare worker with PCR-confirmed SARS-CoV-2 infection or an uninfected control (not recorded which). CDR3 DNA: TGCAGTGCTAGAGTAGGGGGCCGTGGAGATACGCAGTATTTT. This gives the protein CSARVGGRGDTQYF.